The entry below describes one T cell receptor beta chain. This specimen belongs to a study of CD8+CD57+ T cells in acquired aplastic anemia. Study-level information: Reads per healthy sample averaged around 10 million (CD4+) and 11.0 million (CD8+).

Using genomic DNA as the template, TCR beta VDJ and CDR3 profiling was carried out. TCRdb re-derived calls from the reads in MiXCR, one entry per CDR3 protein. The sample has 35,000 to 40,000 distinct CDR3 sequences, about 77% seen once. The germline V gene encodes CDR1 DFQATT and CDR2 SNEGSKA (reference sequence). This CDR3 is built from 18 residues. The J segment lost 2 bases and the V segment lost 1 base, leaving 9 bases of the junction unmatched. The receptor's source is a human donor in good health, serving as a control. The J gene is TRBJ2-7, the V gene TRBV20-1; TRBD2 matches at 15 bases. The sequenced sample consisted of sorted CD4+, CD8+, or CD8+CD57+ T cells (not recorded which) from PBMCs. The DNA for the CDR3 is TGCAGTGCTAGAGCCCAGGGACTAGCGGGGGGACTCACCTACGAGCAGTACTTC. Encoded protein: CSARAQGLAGGLTYEQYF.